This T cell receptor (beta chain) was captured in a study of shared clonotypes between healthy human individuals. Study-wide context: The people who gave samples were two women and a few men aged 18 to 49. General study results and limits: Researchers sampled only blood; tissue repertoires likely differ. Memory subsets generally showed lower estimated richness than naive subsets. What limited the represented genetic and exposure-history diversity was the small number of donors.

This clone was seen only once. Antigen unknown. Trimming shortened V by 0 bases and J by 8 bases, and 11 bases separated the two germline ends. Germline CDR1 SEHNR, CDR2 FQNEAQ (reference sequence). The CDR3 totals 14 residues. This table comes from immunoSEQ multiplex PCR, and its TCRdb copy is limited to in-frame clones, with some not included. The sample shows more than 2,000,000 clones, more than 85% of them seen only once. The receptor was derived from a man aged 18 to 29 in good health. Some clones in this sample may be carry-over from other donors' samples. V gene TRBV7-9 combines with J gene TRBJ2-1; tentatively, D is TRBD2 (6 bases). The sequenced sample was naive CD4+ T cells from PBMCs. The subset is: CD45RA+ positively selected. The chain's CDR3 is CASSLAGSSDEQFF. The CDR3, as DNA: TGTGCCAGCAGCTTAGCCGGGAGTAGCGATGAGCAGTTCTTC.